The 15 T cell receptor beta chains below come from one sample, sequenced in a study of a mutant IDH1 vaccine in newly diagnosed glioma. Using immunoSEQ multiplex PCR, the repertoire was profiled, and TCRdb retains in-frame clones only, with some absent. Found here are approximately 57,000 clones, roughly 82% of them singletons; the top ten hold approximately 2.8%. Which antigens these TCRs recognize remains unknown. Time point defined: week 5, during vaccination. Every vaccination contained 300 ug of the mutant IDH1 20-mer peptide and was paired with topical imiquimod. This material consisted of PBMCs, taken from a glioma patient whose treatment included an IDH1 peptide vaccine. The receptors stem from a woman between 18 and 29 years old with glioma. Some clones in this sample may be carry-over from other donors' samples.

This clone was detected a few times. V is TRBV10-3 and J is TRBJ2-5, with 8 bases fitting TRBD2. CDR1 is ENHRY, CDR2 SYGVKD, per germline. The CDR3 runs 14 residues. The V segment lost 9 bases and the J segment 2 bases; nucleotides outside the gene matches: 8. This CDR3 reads CAISHASGQETQYF. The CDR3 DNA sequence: TGTGCCATTTCCCACGCTAGCGGGCAAGAGACCCAGTACTTC.

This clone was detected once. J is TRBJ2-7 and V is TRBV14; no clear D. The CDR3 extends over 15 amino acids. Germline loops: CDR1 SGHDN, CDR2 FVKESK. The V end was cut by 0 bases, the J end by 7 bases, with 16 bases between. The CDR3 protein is CASSQEWSPFGEQYF. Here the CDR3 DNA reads TGTGCCAGCAGCCAAGAGTGGAGCCCTTTTGGTGAGCAGTACTTC.

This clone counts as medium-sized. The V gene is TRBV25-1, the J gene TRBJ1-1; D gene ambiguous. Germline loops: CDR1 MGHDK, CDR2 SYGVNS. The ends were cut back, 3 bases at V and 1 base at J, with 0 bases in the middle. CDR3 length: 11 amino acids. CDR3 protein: CASSENTEAFF. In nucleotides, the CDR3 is TGTGCCAGCAGTGAGAACACTGAAGCTTTCTTT. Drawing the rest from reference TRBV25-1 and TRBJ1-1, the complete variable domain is EADIYQTPRYLVIGTGKKITLECSQTMGHDKMYWYQQDPGMELHLIHYSYGVNSTEKGDLSSESTVSRIRTEHFPLTLESARPSHTSQYLCASSENTEAFFGQGTRLTVV.

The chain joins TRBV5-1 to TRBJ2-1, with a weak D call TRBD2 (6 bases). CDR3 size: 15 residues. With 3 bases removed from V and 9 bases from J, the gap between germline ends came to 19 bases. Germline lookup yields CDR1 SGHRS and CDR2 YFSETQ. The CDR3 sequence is CASSSTGDHQGEQFF. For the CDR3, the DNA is TGCGCCAGCAGCTCTACGGGAGATCACCAGGGTGAGCAGTTCTTC.

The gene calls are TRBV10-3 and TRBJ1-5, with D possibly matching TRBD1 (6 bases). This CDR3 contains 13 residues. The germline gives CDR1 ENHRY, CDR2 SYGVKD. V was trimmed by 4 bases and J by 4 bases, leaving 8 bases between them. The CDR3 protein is CAISATGNQPQHF. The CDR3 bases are TGTGCCATCAGTGCGACAGGTAATCAGCCCCAGCATTTT.

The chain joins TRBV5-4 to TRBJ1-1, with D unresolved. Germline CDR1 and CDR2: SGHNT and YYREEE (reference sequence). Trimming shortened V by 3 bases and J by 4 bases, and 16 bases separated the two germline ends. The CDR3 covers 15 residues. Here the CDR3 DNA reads TGTGCCAGCAGCTCCGGTGGGAGAGGCAGCACTGAAGCTTTCTTT. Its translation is CASSSGGRGSTEAFF.

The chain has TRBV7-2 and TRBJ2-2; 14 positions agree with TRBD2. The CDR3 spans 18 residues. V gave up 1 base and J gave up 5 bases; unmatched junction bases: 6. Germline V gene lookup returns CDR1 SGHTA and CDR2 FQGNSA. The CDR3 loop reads CASSLGGLAGAGTGELFF. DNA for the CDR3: TGTGCCAGCAGCTTAGGGGGACTAGCGGGGGCCGGAACCGGGGAGCTGTTTTTT.

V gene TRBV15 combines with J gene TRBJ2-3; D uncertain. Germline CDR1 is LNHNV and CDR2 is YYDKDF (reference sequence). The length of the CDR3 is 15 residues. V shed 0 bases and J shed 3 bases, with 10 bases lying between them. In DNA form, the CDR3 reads TGTGCCACCAGCAGAGACCTCTTAGGTACAGATACGCAGTATTTT. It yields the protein CATSRDLLGTDTQYF. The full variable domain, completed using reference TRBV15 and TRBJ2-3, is DAMVIQNPRYQVTQFGKPVTLSCSQTLNHNVMYWYQQKSSQAPKLLFHYYDKDFNNEADTPDNFQSRRPNTSFCFLDIRSPGLGDTAMYLCATSRDLLGTDTQYFGPGTRLTVL.

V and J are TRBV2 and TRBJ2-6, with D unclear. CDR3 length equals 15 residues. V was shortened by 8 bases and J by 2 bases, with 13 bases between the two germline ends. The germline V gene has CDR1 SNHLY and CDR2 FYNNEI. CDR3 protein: CASPEGAAGANVLTF. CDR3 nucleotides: TGTGCCAGCCCCGAAGGCGCAGCTGGGGCCAACGTCCTGACTTTC.

The CDR3 bases are TGTGCCAGCAGCCAAGGGGGTTGGAGTCAGCCCCAGCATTTT. The encoded protein is CASSQGGWSQPQHF. This chain links TRBV27 with TRBJ1-5; possibly TRBD1 for D (6 bases). This CDR3 contains 14 residues. The germline V and J ends were trimmed by 6 bases and 6 bases, with 15 bases remaining between them. The germline V gene encodes CDR1 MNHEY and CDR2 SMNVEV (reference sequence).

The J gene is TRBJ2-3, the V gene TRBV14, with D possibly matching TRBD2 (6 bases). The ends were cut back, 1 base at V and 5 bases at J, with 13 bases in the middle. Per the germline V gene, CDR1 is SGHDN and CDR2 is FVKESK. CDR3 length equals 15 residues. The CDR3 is CASSQVGGRGDTQYF. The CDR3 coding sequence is TGTGCCAGCAGCCAAGTGGGAGGAAGGGGAGATACGCAGTATTTT.

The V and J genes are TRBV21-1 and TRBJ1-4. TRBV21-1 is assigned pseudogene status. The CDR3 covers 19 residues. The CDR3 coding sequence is TGTGCCAGCAGCAAAGCTACTAAGGGGGGGAACCCAACTAATGAAAAACTGTTTTTT. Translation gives CASSKATKGGNPTNEKLFF.

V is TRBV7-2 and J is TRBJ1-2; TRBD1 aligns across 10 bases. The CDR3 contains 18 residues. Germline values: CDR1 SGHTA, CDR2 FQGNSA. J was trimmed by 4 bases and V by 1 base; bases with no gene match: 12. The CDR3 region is CASSLVGAGRTGGYGYTF. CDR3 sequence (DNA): TGTGCCAGCAGCTTAGTCGGAGCCGGGCGGACAGGGGGCTATGGCTACACCTTC.

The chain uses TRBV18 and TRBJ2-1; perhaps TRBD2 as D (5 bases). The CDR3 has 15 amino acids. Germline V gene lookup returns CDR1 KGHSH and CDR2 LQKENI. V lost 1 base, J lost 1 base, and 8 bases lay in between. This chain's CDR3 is CASSPRTGSYNEQFF. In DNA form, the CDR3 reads TGTGCCAGCTCACCACGTACGGGATCCTACAATGAGCAGTTCTTC.

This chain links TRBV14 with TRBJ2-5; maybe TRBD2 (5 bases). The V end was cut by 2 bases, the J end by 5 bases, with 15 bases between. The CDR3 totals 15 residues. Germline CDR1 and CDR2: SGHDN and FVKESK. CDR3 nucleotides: TGTGCCAGCAGCCAAAGTGTGGACTCGACGGAGACCCAGTACTTC. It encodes CASSQSVDSTETQYF.